The clone carrying this T cell receptor (beta chain) was recorded once. What it binds is unknown. Produced via immunoSEQ multiplex PCR; TCRdb's table is partial and in-frame only. The sample has more than 25,000 clones, approximately 80% seen once. CDR3 length: 16 amino acids. Germline trimming cut 3 bases from V and 6 bases from J; bases unmatched to any gene: 8. The germline CDR1 and CDR2 sequences are LNHDA and SQIVND (reference sequence). The data were taken from a study of PD-1 blockade in classical Hodgkin lymphoma. Regarding the study as a whole: By cycle point C4D1, TCR diversity had risen significantly in CD4+ cells (but not CD8+ cells).

Every patient relapsed after autologous stem cell transplantation, and brentuximab vedotin exposure varied. The chain couples TRBV19 to TRBJ2-1, with 10 bases fitting TRBD2. Specimen: peripheral blood mononuclear cells (PBMCs), collected before the second cycle of nivolumab. This TCR derives from a human donor with classical Hodgkin lymphoma. CDR3 DNA sequence: TGTGCCAGTAGTATCTCGGCTAGCGGGGGAAGCAATGAGCAGTTCTTC. This gives the protein CASSISASGGSNEQFF.